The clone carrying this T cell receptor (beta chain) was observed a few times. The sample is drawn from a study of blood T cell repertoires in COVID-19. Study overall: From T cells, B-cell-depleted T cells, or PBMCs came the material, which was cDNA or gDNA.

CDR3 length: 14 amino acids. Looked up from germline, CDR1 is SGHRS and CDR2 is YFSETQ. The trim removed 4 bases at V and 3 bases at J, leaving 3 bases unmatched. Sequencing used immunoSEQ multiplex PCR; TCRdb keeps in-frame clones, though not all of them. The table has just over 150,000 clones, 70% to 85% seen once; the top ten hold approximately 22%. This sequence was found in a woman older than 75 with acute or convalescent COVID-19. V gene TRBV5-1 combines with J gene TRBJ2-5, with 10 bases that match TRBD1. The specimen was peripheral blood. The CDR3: CASSRTGGEETQYF. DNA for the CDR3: TGCGCCAGCAGCCGGACAGGGGGAGAAGAGACCCAGTACTTC.